These 9 T cell receptor beta chains were all obtained from the same sample, sequenced in a study of blood T cell repertoires in COVID-19. Sequencing was performed with immunoSEQ multiplex PCR; in TCRdb, only in-frame clones are kept and a portion is missing. The table records 150,000 to 190,000 clones, roughly 84% of them present only once. Sequences were obtained from peripheral blood. The receptors stem from a woman aged 60 to 75 with COVID-19, enrolled during active disease.

This clone was recorded a few times. The J gene is TRBJ1-2, the V gene TRBV25-1; 8 nucleotides line up with TRBD1. Germline CDR1 MGHDK, CDR2 SYGVNS. With 10 bases clipped from V and 4 bases from J, the junction kept 5 bases outside the gene matches. The CDR3 extends over 12 amino acids. CDR3 in DNA: TGTGCCACCCAGGGGGCCTCCTATGGCTACACCTTC. Translating it yields CATQGASYGYTF.

The table lists this clone with many counts. The V call is TRBV7-6, the J call TRBJ2-1; perhaps TRBD2 as D (6 bases). Trimming pared 5 bases from V and 8 bases from J, leaving 22 bases between. Germline-derived CDR1 and CDR2 are SGHVS and FNYEAQ. CDR3 length equals 16 residues. In nucleotides, the CDR3 is TGTGCCAGCAGCCTTCAAACGGCGGGGAGGTTCTATGAGCAGTTCTTC. It specifies CASSLQTAGRFYEQFF.

The chain's CDR3 is CASSAPDRGPGELFF. In DNA form, the CDR3 reads TGCGCCAGCAGCGCACCGGACAGGGGGCCCGGGGAGCTGTTTTTT. The V call is TRBV5-1, the J call TRBJ2-2, with 11 bases matching TRBD1. V was clipped by 4 bases and J by 6 bases; unmatched bases: 5. Germline CDR1 SGHRS, CDR2 YFSETQ. The CDR3 length is 15 residues.

Written as DNA, the CDR3 is TGTGCCAGCAGCCCCGGACTAGCGGGAGGGCTCACCGGGGAGCTGTTTTTT. This encodes CASSPGLAGGLTGELFF. The rearrangement uses TRBV11-2 and TRBJ2-2; 15 bases map to TRBD2. The CDR3 is 17 amino acids. Germline loops: CDR1 SGHAT, CDR2 FQNNGV. V shed 5 bases and J 4 bases; nucleotides not matched to a gene: 5.

A few counts support this clone. The chain carries TRBV6-5 and TRBJ1-3, with D unresolved. CDR1 is MNHEY, CDR2 SVGAGI, per germline. The CDR3 spans 15 residues. The germline V and J ends were trimmed by 8 bases and 2 bases, with 16 bases remaining between them. As DNA, the CDR3 is TGTGCCAGCCAACCCTTACGGGGAGCTGGAAACACCATATATTTT. This sequence encodes CASQPLRGAGNTIYF.

This chain links TRBV6-6 with TRBJ2-1; 13 bases are a match to TRBD2. The CDR3 loop spans 16 amino acids. V was clipped by 7 bases and J by 4 bases; unmatched bases: 7. Germline V gene lookup returns CDR1 MNHNY and CDR2 SVGAGI (reference sequence). For the CDR3, the DNA is TGTGCCAGCATTTCACTAGCGGGGGGGCATTACAATGAGCAGTTCTTC. The encoded protein is CASISLAGGHYNEQFF.

The chain carries TRBV6-4 and TRBJ1-2; weak D call: TRBD1 (6 bases). The CDR3 runs to 17 residues. Germline CDR1 MRHNA, CDR2 SNTAGT. Trimming removed 6 bases at V and 4 bases at J, with 24 bases between. The CDR3 bases are TGTGCCAGCAGCACAGGGTCAAGGGGGAAAGTCGTCTATGGCTACACCTTC. Translation: CASSTGSRGKVVYGYTF.

This clone has a handful of counts. The chain uses TRBV5-1 and TRBJ2-2; 7 bases align to TRBD2. Germline values: CDR1 SGHRS, CDR2 YFSETQ. The CDR3 length is 15 residues. V lost 2 bases and J lost 3; bases outside the gene matches: 4. DNA of the CDR3: TGCGCCAGCAGCTTTCTAGCGGCCTACACCGGGGAGCTGTTTTTT. Its translation: CASSFLAAYTGELFF.

This rearrangement joins TRBV7-9 to TRBJ2-3; TRBD1 matches at 7 bases. This CDR3 comprises 14 residues. Germline trimming cut 6 bases from V and 4 bases from J; bases unmatched to any gene: 7. Looked up from germline, CDR1 is SEHNR and CDR2 is FQNEAQ (reference sequence). The CDR3 loop reads CASRVGQGADTQYF. CDR3 DNA: TGTGCCAGCAGAGTGGGGCAGGGGGCAGATACGCAGTATTTT.